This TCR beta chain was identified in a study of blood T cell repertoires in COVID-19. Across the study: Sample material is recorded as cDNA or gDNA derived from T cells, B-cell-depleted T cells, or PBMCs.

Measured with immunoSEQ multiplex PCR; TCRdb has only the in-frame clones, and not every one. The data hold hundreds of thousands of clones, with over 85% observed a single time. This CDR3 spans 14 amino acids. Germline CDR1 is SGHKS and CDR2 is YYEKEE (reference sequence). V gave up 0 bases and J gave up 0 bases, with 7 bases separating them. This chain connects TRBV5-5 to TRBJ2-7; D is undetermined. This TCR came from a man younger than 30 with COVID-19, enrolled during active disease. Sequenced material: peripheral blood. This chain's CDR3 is CASSLGGGSYEQYF. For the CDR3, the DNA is TGTGCCAGCAGCTTGGGTGGCGGCTCCTACGAGCAGTACTTC.